The rows below give T cell receptor beta chains drawn from one sample of a study of OX40 agonist ivuxolimab in advanced cancers. TCRdb's table, derived via immunoSEQ multiplex PCR, lists solely in-frame clones and lacks some. The sample includes 70,000 to 85,000 clones, 86% of them seen just once. The input for sequencing was CD4+ or CD8+ T cells sorted from blood, taken in a trial of the OX40 agonist ivuxolimab. The receptors come from an adult with an advanced solid tumor such as melanoma, head and neck, liver or kidney cancer. The CDR3 runs from the conserved cysteine through the conserved F or W. D genes are given only for firm matches. The listing skips clone size in some rows; elsewhere it reads once, few, many or a size class.

V gene: TRBV11-3
D gene: TRBD2
J gene: TRBJ2-1
clone size: .
CDR3 protein: CASSLPPSGHYNEQFF
CDR3 DNA: TGTGCCAGCAGCCTCCCCCCTAGCGGGCATTACAATGAGCAGTTCTTC

V gene: TRBV28
D gene: TRBD1
J gene: TRBJ1-1
clone size: few
CDR3 protein: CASSLRTGGVLNTEAFF
CDR3 DNA: TGTGCCAGCAGTCTCCGGACAGGGGGCGTCCTGAACACTGAAGCTTTCTTT

V gene: TRBV5-5
D gene: .
J gene: TRBJ2-5
clone size: once
CDR3 protein: CASSGDPGGRETQYF
CDR3 DNA: TGTGCCAGCAGCGGGGACCCAGGGGGGAGAGAGACCCAGTACTTC

V gene: TRBV14
D gene: .
J gene: TRBJ1-1
clone size: .
CDR3 protein: CASSQESGSFRGMNTEAFF
CDR3 DNA: TGTGCCAGCAGCCAAGAGTCCGGCTCCTTCAGAGGTATGAACACTGAAGCTTTCTTT

V gene: TRBV28
D gene: TRBD1
J gene: TRBJ1-3
clone size: .
CDR3 protein: CASSAGTGRTF
CDR3 DNA: TGTGCCAGCAGTGCTGGGACAGGGCGAACTTTT

V gene: TRBV7-6
D gene: .
J gene: TRBJ1-4
clone size: .
CDR3 protein: CASSLAPTLEVEKLFF
CDR3 DNA: TGTGCCAGCAGCTTAGCCCCGACTCTCGAGGTTGAAAAACTGTTTTTT

V gene: TRBV5-1
D gene: .
J gene: TRBJ2-7
clone size: .
CDR3 protein: CASSLSRQGIGEQYF
CDR3 DNA: TGCGCCAGCAGCTTATCTAGGCAGGGTATTGGCGAGCAGTACTTC

V gene: TRBV6-5
D gene: .
J gene: TRBJ1-1
clone size: .
CDR3 protein: CASSYGLRTEAFF
CDR3 DNA: TGTGCCAGCAGTTACGGCCTGAGGACTGAAGCTTTCTTT

V gene: TRBV5-5
D gene: TRBD1
J gene: TRBJ2-1
clone size: .
CDR3 protein: CASSADRASYNEQFF
CDR3 DNA: TGTGCCAGCAGCGCCGACAGGGCAAGCTACAATGAGCAGTTCTTC

V gene: TRBV15
D gene: .
J gene: TRBJ1-4
clone size: .
CDR3 protein: CATSRVQGANEKLFF
CDR3 DNA: TGTGCCACCAGCAGAGTGCAGGGAGCTAATGAAAAACTGTTTTTT

V gene: TRBV10-3
D gene: .
J gene: TRBJ2-1
clone size: .
CDR3 protein: CAISESPNNEQFF
CDR3 DNA: TGTGCCATCAGTGAGTCACCCAACAATGAGCAGTTCTTC

V gene: TRBV7-2
D gene: .
J gene: TRBJ2-5
clone size: .
CDR3 protein: CASSLAAGLETQYF
CDR3 DNA: TGTGCCAGCAGCTTAGCCGCAGGTTTAGAGACCCAGTACTTC

V gene: TRBV28
D gene: TRBD1
J gene: TRBJ2-7
clone size: .
CDR3 protein: CASTNSGTDSYEQYF
CDR3 DNA: TGTGCCAGCACGAATTCCGGGACAGACTCCTACGAGCAGTACTTC

V gene: TRBV18
D gene: .
J gene: TRBJ1-2
clone size: .
CDR3 protein: CASSPRSSGPGGYGYTF
CDR3 DNA: TGTGCCAGCTCACCACGCTCTTCGGGGCCCGGCGGGTATGGCTACACCTTC

V gene: TRBV27
D gene: TRBD1
J gene: TRBJ1-2
clone size: .
CDR3 protein: CASRRQGARYGYTF
CDR3 DNA: TGTGCCAGCAGGAGACAGGGGGCCCGGTATGGCTACACCTTC

V gene: TRBV27
D gene: .
J gene: TRBJ2-3
clone size: .
CDR3 protein: CASSFRVEHLSTDTQYF
CDR3 DNA: TGTGCCAGCAGTTTCCGGGTAGAACACTTAAGCACAGATACGCAGTATTTT

V gene: TRBV9
D gene: TRBD2
J gene: TRBJ2-1
clone size: few
CDR3 protein: CASSSGGNEQFF
CDR3 DNA: TGTGCCAGCAGCTCCGGGGGGAATGAGCAGTTCTTC

V gene: TRBV5-1
D gene: TRBD1
J gene: TRBJ2-7
clone size: .
CDR3 protein: CASSSYRGATYEQYF
CDR3 DNA: TGCGCCAGCAGCTCCTACAGGGGAGCAACCTACGAGCAGTACTTC

V gene: TRBV27
D gene: TRBD1
J gene: TRBJ1-5
clone size: .
CDR3 protein: CASRPHGQGGQPQHF
CDR3 DNA: TGTGCCAGCAGACCCCATGGACAGGGCGGTCAGCCCCAGCATTTT

V gene: TRBV14
D gene: .
J gene: TRBJ1-1
clone size: many
CDR3 protein: CASSQSFGNTEAFF
CDR3 DNA: TGTGCCAGCAGCCAAAGTTTCGGGAACACTGAAGCTTTCTTT

V gene: TRBV28
D gene: .
J gene: TRBJ1-5
clone size: .
CDR3 protein: CASSLWWTSNQPQHF
CDR3 DNA: TGTGCCAGCAGTTTATGGTGGACAAGCAATCAGCCCCAGCATTTT

V gene: TRBV7-2
D gene: TRBD2
J gene: TRBJ2-3
clone size: .
CDR3 protein: CASSQGLARTDTQYF
CDR3 DNA: TGTGCCAGCAGCCAAGGACTAGCGAGGACAGATACGCAGTATTTT

V gene: TRBV9
D gene: .
J gene: TRBJ1-4
clone size: .
CDR3 protein: CASSLGSALATNEKLFF
CDR3 DNA: TGTGCCAGCAGCCTCGGAAGTGCCCTTGCAACTAATGAAAAACTGTTTTTT

V gene: TRBV29-1
D gene: .
J gene: TRBJ2-7
clone size: .
CDR3 protein: CSVADGSYEQYF
CDR3 DNA: TGCAGCGTTGCGGATGGCTCCTACGAGCAGTACTTC

V gene: TRBV6-1
D gene: .
J gene: TRBJ1-3
clone size: once
CDR3 protein: CASSLGYQAGNTIYF
CDR3 DNA: TGTGCCAGCAGCCTAGGGTATCAGGCTGGAAACACCATATATTTT

V gene: TRBV20-1
D gene: .
J gene: TRBJ1-1
clone size: .
CDR3 protein: CSAFNSQAFF
CDR3 DNA: TGCAGTGCTTTCAACAGCCAAGCTTTCTTT

V gene: TRBV27
D gene: TRBD1
J gene: TRBJ1-5
clone size: .
CDR3 protein: CASSTGTGDFNQPQHF
CDR3 DNA: TGTGCCAGCAGTACTGGGACAGGGGATTTTAATCAGCCCCAGCATTTT

V gene: TRBV2
D gene: .
J gene: TRBJ2-7
clone size: once
CDR3 protein: CASTLGGAEQYF
CDR3 DNA: TGTGCCAGCACTCTAGGGGGGGCCGAGCAGTACTTC

V gene: TRBV19
D gene: .
J gene: TRBJ2-2
clone size: .
CDR3 protein: CASSIVGELFF
CDR3 DNA: TGTGCCAGTAGTATAGTCGGGGAGCTGTTTTTT

V gene: TRBV6-5
D gene: TRBD1
J gene: TRBJ1-1
clone size: .
CDR3 protein: CASSWDRGTEAFF
CDR3 DNA: TGTGCCAGCAGTTGGGACAGGGGAACTGAAGCTTTCTTT

V gene: TRBV28
D gene: TRBD1
J gene: TRBJ1-1
clone size: few
CDR3 protein: CASRPGQLNTEAFF
CDR3 DNA: TGTGCCAGCAGACCGGGACAGCTAAACACTGAAGCTTTCTTT